This TCR beta chain was sequenced in a study of T cells in Graves' hyperthyroidism and ophthalmopathy. The trim removed 5 bases at V and 6 bases at J, leaving 7 bases unmatched. Germline loops: CDR1 LGHDT, CDR2 YNNKEL (reference sequence). This CDR3 has 14 amino acids. Researchers took RNA transcripts and amplified the TCR beta CDR3 regions from them. Primed by the HTBI set, a first-round RT-PCR was run on the TCR CDR3. TCRdb reprocessed the multiplex PCR reads via MiXCR and lists one record per CDR3 protein. The table records about 200,000 distinct CDR3 sequences, more than 15% of them present only once. Researchers barred patients who had uncontrolled infection, other autoimmune disease, pregnancy or lactation.

The genes are TRBV3-1 and TRBJ2-7; 10 bases align to TRBD1. The sequence came from a man between 45 and 60 years old with Graves' hyperthyroidism. Sequenced material: blood. Here the CDR3 reads CASSARDRGGEQYF. CDR3 bases: TGTGCCAGCAGCGCCCGGGACAGGGGTGGCGAGCAGTACTTC.